Each of the 8 T cell receptor beta chains below was sequenced from the same sample in a study of T cell responses to AZD1222 COVID-19 vaccine. Clones were read by immunoSEQ multiplex PCR, and TCRdb kept only the in-frame ones, dropping some. The profile shows around 100,000 clones, about 86% of them singletons. The sequenced sample was peripheral blood, obtained on day 0 of AZD1222 vaccination. The receptors shown here come from an adult in good health.

The chain has TRBV28 and TRBJ2-7, with D perhaps TRBD2 (5 bases). The ends were cut back, 5 bases at V and 2 bases at J, with 19 bases in the middle. Germline CDR1 MDHEN, CDR2 SYDVKM. The length of the CDR3 is 16 residues. CDR3 bases: TGTGCCAGCAGTCTAGCAGTACTCCCAGGTGCCTACGAGCAGTACTTC. Translating it yields CASSLAVLPGAYEQYF.

V and J are TRBV5-1 and TRBJ2-2; D remains ambiguous. This CDR3 comprises 15 residues. Trimming took off 6 bases at V and 3 bases at J, with 15 bases between the two ends. From germline, CDR1 is SGHRS and CDR2 YFSETQ. CDR3 DNA: TGCGCCAGCAAATTAATGGCAGGCGACACCGGGGAGCTGTTTTTT. It is translated as CASKLMAGDTGELFF. The full variable domain, completed using reference TRBV5-1 and TRBJ2-2, is KAGVTQTPRYLIKTRGQQVTLSCSPISGHRSVSWYQQTPGQGLQFLFEYFSETQRNKGNFPGRFSGRQFSNSRSEMNVSTLELGDSALYLCASKLMAGDTGELFFGEGSRLTVL.

CDR3 sequence: CASSSRGGRETQYF. For the CDR3, the DNA is TGTGCCAGCAGCTCGCGGGGGGGCCGGGAGACCCAGTACTTC. This chain uses TRBV6-2 or TRBV6-3 with TRBJ2-5; 9 nucleotides match TRBD2. The V segment lost 6 bases and the J segment 5 bases; nucleotides outside the gene matches: 7. The germline gives CDR1 MNHEY, CDR2 SVGEGT. This CDR3 has 14 residues.

The chain joins TRBV10-3 to TRBJ2-3, with 12 bases fitting TRBD2. The CDR3 consists of 17 residues. Germline lookup yields CDR1 ENHRY and CDR2 SYGVKD. The V and J ends lost 0 bases and 6 bases, in that order; junction bases with no gene match: 7. CDR3 in DNA: TGTGCCATCAGTGAGTCAAGGCTAGCGGGGGGGCTCGATACGCAGTATTTT. Translated: CAISESRLAGGLDTQYF.

J is TRBJ2-1 and V is TRBV6-5; 10 bases are shared with TRBD2. Germline V gives CDR1 MNHEY, CDR2 SVGAGI. Trimming at V came to 8 bases and at J to 4 bases, leaving 5 bases not matched to a gene. This CDR3 comprises 14 residues. CDR3 in DNA: TGTGCCAGCCGGCCTAGCGGGGGATACAATGAGCAGTTCTTC. It specifies CASRPSGGYNEQFF.

This chain connects TRBV20-1 to TRBJ1-2; 7 positions match TRBD1. J was trimmed by 4 bases and V by 3 bases; bases with no gene match: 5. The length of the CDR3 is 13 residues. Germline assignment: CDR1 DFQATT and CDR2 SNEGSKA (reference sequence). The CDR3 DNA follows: TGCAGTGCTAGTTATCAGGGGGTCTATGGCTACACCTTC. Amino acids: CSASYQGVYGYTF.

The CDR3 spells CASSLTGRSYEQYF. The CDR3 DNA follows: TGTGCCAGCAGCTTAACAGGTCGGTCCTACGAGCAGTACTTC. The J gene is TRBJ2-7, the V gene TRBV7-3, with D uncertain. Germline loops: CDR1 SGHTA, CDR2 FQGTGA. The CDR3 is 14 residues long. Trimming left V 0 bases short and J 1 base short, with 7 bases between.

The J gene is TRBJ1-5, the V gene TRBV18; maybe TRBD1 (5 bases). Trimming cost V 2 bases and J 4 bases, with 12 bases left between them. The CDR3 totals 15 residues. The germline V gene encodes CDR1 KGHSH and CDR2 LQKENI. This chain's CDR3 is CASSPAGTSNQPQHF. The CDR3 DNA follows: TGTGCCAGCTCACCAGCGGGGACTTCTAATCAGCCCCAGCATTTT.